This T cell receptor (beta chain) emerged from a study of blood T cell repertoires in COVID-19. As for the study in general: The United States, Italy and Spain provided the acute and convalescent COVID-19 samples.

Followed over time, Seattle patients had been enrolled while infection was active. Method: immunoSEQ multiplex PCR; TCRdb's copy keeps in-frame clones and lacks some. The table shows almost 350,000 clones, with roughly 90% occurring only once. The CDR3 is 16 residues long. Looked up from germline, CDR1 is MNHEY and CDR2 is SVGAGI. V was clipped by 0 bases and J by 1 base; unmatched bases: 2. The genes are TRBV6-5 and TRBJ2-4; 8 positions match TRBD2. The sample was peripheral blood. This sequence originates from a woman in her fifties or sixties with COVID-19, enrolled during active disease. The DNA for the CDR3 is TGTGCCAGCAGTTACTCGAAGCGGGGGGCCAAAAACATTCAGTACTTC. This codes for CASSYSKRGAKNIQYF.